This TCR beta chain was profiled in a study of blood T cell repertoires in COVID-19. The wider study: Sample material is recorded as cDNA or gDNA derived from T cells, B-cell-depleted T cells, or PBMCs.

Authors' data handling: Quantification of nucleated cells was approximated via reference gene primer amplification. The protocol was immunoSEQ multiplex PCR, while the TCRdb copy is restricted to in-frame clones and leaves out a portion. V and J calls and clone size are given by that table; D and trimming were obtained from the DNA. There are around 80,000 clones in the sample; about nine tenths occur only once, and 9.1% lies in the top ten. Per the germline V gene, CDR1 is MRHNA and CDR2 is SNTAGT. V lost 2 bases, J lost 4 bases, and 6 bases lay in between. The CDR3 extends over 13 amino acids. The specimen was peripheral blood. This TCR was recovered from a human donor in a cohort sampled during active COVID-19. This rearrangement joins TRBV6-4 to TRBJ2-1; D is unclear. CDR3 nucleotides: TGTGCCAGCAGTGACCGCCAGTACAATGAGCAGTTCTTC. The encoded protein is CASSDRQYNEQFF.